This T cell receptor beta chain was identified in a study of blood T cell repertoires in COVID-19. Study-level background: Both acute and convalescent COVID-19 samples were obtained from the United States, Italy and Spain.

Libraries were prepared by immunoSEQ multiplex PCR; TCRdb keeps only in-frame clonotypes and omits some of them. The sample lists a few hundred thousand clones, about 85% occurring once. CDR1 is SQVTM, CDR2 ANQGSEA, per germline. CDR3 length: 13 amino acids. The sequence was obtained from a man between 65 and 80 years old with acute or convalescent COVID-19. The J gene is TRBJ2-3, the V gene TRBV29-1; D is possibly TRBD2 (6 bases). Material for sequencing was peripheral blood. CDR3 nucleotides: TGCAGTAGTAAGGTAGCGGCGGGGGATACGCAGTATTTT. It encodes CSSKVAAGDTQYF.